The text below deals with one T cell receptor (beta chain). Its antigen remains unknown. Assay: immunoSEQ multiplex PCR; the TCRdb copy retains only in-frame clones and omits some. Here the sample spans about 19,000 clones, almost 85% being singletons. This record belongs to a study of EBV T-cell therapy then PD-1 blockade in nasopharyngeal carcinoma. The CDR3 sequence is 10 residues long. Trimming pared 7 bases from V and 5 bases from J, leaving 6 bases between. Germline CDR1 reads SNHLY; CDR2 reads FYNNEI. Treatment specified: AdE1-LMPpoly-expanded autologous EBV-specific T-cell therapy followed by anti-PD-1 nivolumab.

The receptor's source is a man between 40 and 49 years old with nasopharyngeal carcinoma. This chain joins TRBV2 and TRBJ2-7; D may be TRBD2 (5 bases). Here the sequenced sample was CD8+ T cells from blood, taken at roughly day 35 from a patient whose treatment included autologous EBV-specific T cells and nivolumab. The CDR3 nucleotides read TGTGCCAGCACTAGCCACGAGCAGTACTTC. Its protein product is CASTSHEQYF.